This T cell receptor (beta chain) was found in a study of cytomegalovirus exposure and HLA in healthy donors (TCRdb year 2017). For the wider study: According to an earlier analysis of several hundred of the donors, some 180 million T cells yielded 117 million unique TCR beta sequences and approximately 300 Gb of sequence data. About 330 gigabases of sequencing data and about 92 million unique TCR sequences made up an early release that covered approximately 700 HLA-typed donors. Among the roughly 430 genotyped donors, under 90% belonged to the genetic ancestry cluster associated with self-reported Caucasian donors. The study aimed to test whether cataloging public T cell receptors could reveal signatures of past pathogen exposure. The T cell repertoires of several hundred subjects were profiled by immunosequencing and related to cytomegalovirus serostatus. Along with the roughly 670-subject first cohort, a separate validation cohort of 120 different subjects was used. To predict cytomegalovirus infection status, the study brought together high-throughput TCR immunosequencing, statistical association of individual TCRs with disease status, and machine learning. To study patterns of TCR occurrence, a later analysis re-analyzed previously published TCR beta repertoires from 650 to 750 donors and added high-resolution HLA genotyping. Rather than using new phenotypic data, the later analysis identified candidate immune exposures from TCR beta sequences and from how often those sequences occurred across donors. To decide whether each TCR beta V gene segment behaved as functional or pseudogenic, an earlier analysis of nearly 600 of the donors relied on high-throughput TCR beta sequencing. Alongside the repertoire data, information on donor age, sex, ethnicity and CMV serostatus was compiled. Genome-wide SNP genotypes for about three fifths of the roughly 670 donors were used in a later genetic analysis, which treated that subset as a discovery cohort. Every discovery cohort repertoire had been produced on one sequencing platform. Both class I and class II loci were covered by HLA typing, at four-digit resolution. Typing coverage varied by locus: roughly 629-630 donors for A, B, C, DRB1 and DQB1; roughly 510 for DQA1; 606 for DPA1; 400 to 480 for DPB1. About five DR-DQ haplotypes were handled as single units for association and clustering because linkage in the cohort was strong. Among roughly 400 genotyped donors of the cohort, an average of around 240,000 unique TCR beta nucleotide sequences were sequenced per donor, roughly 20% of them non-productive.

CDR1 is given as SQVTM and CDR2 as ANQGSEA, both from the germline V gene. Measured from the cysteine to the phenylalanine, the CDR3 is 13 residues long. Only CDR3 DNA remains: 39 bases, in frame from the first base. Trimmed from V: 5 bases; trimmed from J: 0 bases; junction bases lacking a gene match: 1. Findings and caveats that apply to the study as a whole: Because some donors lacked HLA typing at each locus, the association tests relied only on the typed subset. While some public TCRs were present in many individuals, most TCR sequences turned up only very rarely across donors. A further reported finding was that TCR beta sequences accurately predicted the HLA-A and HLA-B alleles for most subjects in the first cohort. In a later analysis, HLA-associated TCR beta chains were found to be more clonally expanded and to have lower generation probabilities than equally common non-associated chains. In vitro tests confirmed that three of the cytomegalovirus-associated TCR beta chains recognize cytomegalovirus antigens. Cytomegalovirus status was reported to be diagnosed by the classifier with high specificity and sensitivity in both the original and validation cohorts. An earlier analysis of 587 of the donors showed that most TCR beta V segments appeared in productive rearrangements either about 87% or about 30% of the time, which broadly matched IMGT annotations. In a later analysis, most CMV-associated TCR beta chains were found to appear HLA-restricted, with HLA associations seemingly driven largely by CMV exposure. In a later analysis, the rate of TCR association differed among HLA loci, with DRB1 alleles having the most associated TCRs and HLA-C alleles having the fewest. A group of highly shared sequence variants was considered likely to be a technical artifact of the sequencing pipeline. A later genetic analysis associated a missense DCLRE1C variant with V-gene and J-gene trimming of TCR beta chains, and an independent cohort replicated the association. A later analysis associated roughly 17,000 TCR beta sequences with specific HLA alleles at a false discovery rate of 0.05. Several of the top co-occurrence clusters appeared to be linked to parvovirus B19, influenza, CMV and Epstein-Barr virus, according to a later analysis. According to the authors, the approach could potentially be generalized to other disease states and immunological phenotypes. Roughly uniform sequencing depth across donors was assumed in presence/absence analyses, although this assumption may not hold. Immune exposure information for the cohort was limited to CMV serostatus. Correlated functional status among segregating V segments might be attributable to linkage disequilibrium, but an unknown experimental factor could not be ruled out. Only TCR beta chains were sequenced in this cohort, and the absence of alpha or paired-chain data limited detectable features. Some IMGT-functional V segments, including TRBV6-2 and TRBV6-3, could not be distinguished by the 87-base-pair reads and were therefore excluded. Because counts were too low, roughly 16 rarely observed V segments, including chromosome 9 orphons, were left out of the earlier analysis of roughly 600 of the donors. Strong co-occurrence of HLA alleles, especially DR and DQ, made assigning TCR associations to individual alleles difficult. In the study, approximately 160 TCR beta chains were listed as associated with cytomegalovirus. A later genetic analysis reported fewer N-insertions in productive TCRs among donors in an Asian-associated ancestry cluster than the approximately 700-donor mean.

The cohort comprised fewer than 700 healthy bone marrow donors. All cohort members were sampled while nominally healthy, although unrecorded immune exposures were likely present. The donor was CMV seronegative and was included in the group of about 400 seronegative cohort members. Every donor gave a peripheral blood sample, and the peripheral blood mononuclear cells from that sample were used for TCR beta sequencing. The Qiagen DNeasy Blood Extraction Kit was used to extract genomic DNA from the blood cell samples. In regard to this clone: It has no known antigen specificity. The input lacks base qualities; no much larger clone sits a single base away.

Library generation was performed with the immunoSEQ multiplex PCR assay. A mixture of 60 forward primers for TCR Vbeta segments and 13 reverse primers for TCR Jbeta segments was used in the multiplex PCR. A multiplex PCR assay on genomic DNA amplified the CDR3 region of rearranged TCR beta genes. The Illumina HiSeq System was used to sequence the amplified TCR beta libraries as 87-base-pair reads. The paper's data handling went like this. Across the 670 or so repertoires, a later analysis counted some 81 million unique TCR beta chains, 9 million to 14 million of which were shared by at least two donors. A nearest-neighbor algorithm error-corrected the raw reads and collapsed the reads into unique sequences, merging closely related sequences to remove PCR and sequencing errors. V, D and J gene segments were assigned by aligning CDR3 sequences to IMGT reference sequences. For a sequence to be retained, at least a six-nucleotide match to both a V gene segment and a J gene segment was required. A rearrangement was called productive if the CDR3 had no stop codons and remained in frame with V and J, and every other rearrangement was called non-productive. CDR3 was defined by IMGT convention, running from the second conserved V-encoded cysteine to the conserved J-encoded phenylalanine. The earlier analysis of fewer than 750 of the donors excluded sequences that lacked an unambiguous match to a single V gene segment. An earlier analysis of fewer than 650 of the donors classified V segments as functional when productive rearrangements were above 56.7% and as segregating when the standard deviation between donors was above 5%. A statistical classification framework was built to diagnose cytomegalovirus status from the catalog of TCR beta chain sequences. In a later analysis, TCR nucleotide sequences were compared against IMGT/GENE-DB human TR gene sequences so that V and J genes could be assigned. A later analysis assigned CDR3 sequences and most-parsimonious VDJ recombination scenarios with the TCRdist pipeline. In a later analysis, every TCR beta chain was defined by the combination of its CDR3 amino acid sequence and its V-gene family, and reads without a unique V-gene family were dropped. To address suspected cross-contamination and a sequencing artifact, a later analysis removed approximately 590 highly shared, low-generation-probability nucleotide sequences. In a later analysis, a clonal expansion index for each public chain was calculated from normalized within-repertoire ranks of inferred template counts. In a later analysis, generation probabilities were computed using a VDJ recombination model fitted to out-of-frame rearrangements, and the results were checked against IGoR. A later analysis scored TCR-TCR, TCR-HLA and TCR-CMV co-occurrence with hypergeometric tests, applying a repertoire-size bias correction to TCR pairs. In a later analysis, false discovery rates were estimated by permuting HLA or CMV assignments 20 times. In a later analysis, co-occurring TCRs were grouped with DBSCAN, and TCRdist sequence similarity was added when clustering was performed within HLA-allele-positive subsets. Repertoires with fewer than 30,000 or more than 120,000 public chains were left out of co-occurrence clustering, as were five repertoires with anomalous nucleotide sharing. Held by TCRdb, this immuneACCESS table contains in-frame sequences only and omits some clones. Under half of the omission traces to an unresolved V gene where checked; the cause of the rest is unknown. V and J calls and clone size are copied from that table; D and trimming were computed from the DNA. The sample table lists roughly 74,000 clones, more than 60% of them with a count of one. The biggest ten clones account for roughly 1.5% of the sample.

This receptor chain uses TRBV29-1 and TRBJ1-1; TRBD1 fits 9 bases in the junction. The clonotype originates from a man between 35 and 55 years old in good health and CMV-seronegative. The sample comprised PBMCs. The CDR3 region: CSVRTGVNTEAFF. In nucleotides, the sequence is TGCAGCGTTCGGACAGGGGTGAACACTGAAGCTTTCTTT. With all but the CDR3 taken from the reference TRBV29-1 and TRBJ1-1 genes, the full variable domain is: SAVISQKPSRDICQRGTSLTIQCQVDSQVTMMFWYRQQPGQSLTLIATANQGSEATYESGFVIDKFPISRPNLTFSTLTVSNMSPEDSSIYLCSVRTGVNTEAFFGQGTRLTVV.